The 24 T cell receptor beta chains in this list originate from one sample, sequenced in a study of PD-1 blockade in classical Hodgkin lymphoma. There was relapse after autologous stem cell transplantation in every patient, and there was variation in brentuximab vedotin exposure. Produced via immunoSEQ multiplex PCR; TCRdb's table is partial and in-frame only. The sample lists thousands of clones, over 60% occurring once. The source was peripheral blood mononuclear cells (PBMCs), collected at baseline. These receptors all stem from a human donor with classical Hodgkin lymphoma.

This clone was observed a few times. DNA for the CDR3: TGCAGCGTGTCCCCCCGCTCCGGCTACACCTTC. The encoded protein is CSVSPRSGYTF. The V and J genes are TRBV29-1 and TRBJ1-2; the D is unclear. The CDR3 totals 11 residues. V was shortened by 6 bases and J by 8 bases, with 13 bases between the two germline ends. Germline CDR1 SQVTM, CDR2 ANQGSEA.

This chain joins TRBV30 and TRBJ1-1; no definite D call. Trimming took off 2 bases at V and 10 bases at J, with 11 bases between the two ends. The CDR3 consists of 11 residues. Germline V lookup: CDR1 GTSNPN, CDR2 SVGIG (reference sequence). The CDR3 here is CAWSPVPGAFF. In DNA, the CDR3 is TGTGCCTGGAGTCCCGTACCAGGAGCTTTCTTT.

This clone was observed a few times. The V and J genes are TRBV5-5 and TRBJ1-5; TRBD1 might be the D (6 bases). There are 15 residues in the CDR3. Germline values: CDR1 SGHKS, CDR2 YYEKEE (reference sequence). The V end lost 0 bases, the J end lost 4 bases, and 11 bases lay between the germline ends. The CDR3, as DNA: TGTGCCAGCAGCTTGGCAACAGGGTCGAATCAGCCCCAGCATTTT. Its protein is CASSLATGSNQPQHF.

This clone was observed a few times. This chain joins TRBV7-9 and TRBJ1-4; D is unclear. The germline CDR1 and CDR2 sequences are SEHNR and FQNEAQ (reference sequence). The V end was cut by 2 bases, the J end by 3 bases, with 13 bases between. The CDR3 is 16 residues long. The CDR3 is CASSLIREGANEKLFF. The CDR3 DNA sequence: TGTGCCAGCAGCTTAATCCGGGAGGGTGCTAATGAAAAACTGTTTTTT.

J is TRBJ2-1 and V is TRBV27; a possible D gene is TRBD2 (5 bases). The CDR3 runs to 15 residues. In germline, CDR1 is MNHEY, CDR2 SMNVEV (reference sequence). Trimming pared 7 bases from V and 0 bases from J, leaving 13 bases between. The chain's CDR3 is CASIRGRGSYNEQFF. In nucleotides, the CDR3 is TGTGCCAGCATAAGAGGGAGAGGCTCCTACAATGAGCAGTTCTTC.

V usage is TRBV7-9 and J usage is TRBJ2-1; D is undetermined. Germline V gene data show CDR1 as SEHNR and CDR2 as FQNEAQ (reference sequence). The CDR3 is 14 amino acids. V lost 0 bases, J lost 4 bases, and 7 bases lay in between. The CDR3 nucleotides read TGTGCCAGCAGCTTAGCGGGCACTTACAATGAGCAGTTCTTC. Its translation is CASSLAGTYNEQFF.

The DNA for the CDR3 is TGCGCCAGCAGCCAAGATGGGAGTGCACGAGCTAACTATGGCTACACCTTC. Its translation is CASSQDGSARANYGYTF. The chain uses TRBV4-3 and TRBJ1-2; D gene ambiguous. The CDR3 consists of 17 residues. Between the trimmed V and J ends, which lost 0 bases and 0 bases, there was a span of 14 bases. CDR1 and CDR2 from the germline V gene are LGHNA and YSLEER.

This rearrangement joins TRBV6-5 to TRBJ2-7, with D possibly called TRBD1 or TRBD2 (5 bases each). Germline CDR1 reads MNHEY; CDR2 reads SVGAGI. The CDR3 contains 15 residues. V lost 6 bases to trimming and J lost 7 bases, with 22 bases between them. CDR3 sequence: CASSQTGTGNREQYF. The CDR3 DNA sequence: TGTGCCAGCAGCCAAACCGGGACGGGGAACAGGGAGCAGTACTTC.

The V call is TRBV19, the J call TRBJ1-5; 10 nucleotides align to TRBD1. This CDR3 spans 14 amino acids. J gave up 4 bases and V 5 bases, and 2 bases lay outside the gene matches. Germline V gives CDR1 LNHDA, CDR2 SQIVND (reference sequence). This chain's CDR3 is CASSEDRGNQPQHF. The CDR3 DNA reads TGTGCCAGTAGTGAGGACAGGGGGAATCAGCCCCAGCATTTT.

The chain is built from TRBV14 and TRBJ1-4; D call uncertain. Germline V lookup: CDR1 SGHDN, CDR2 FVKESK. This CDR3 has 14 amino acids. V dropped 3 bases and J dropped 6 bases, with 11 bases sitting between them. This CDR3 reads CASSQSGWDEKLFF. The CDR3 nucleotides read TGTGCCAGCAGCCAGTCAGGTTGGGATGAAAAACTGTTTTTT.

The V and J genes are TRBV6-6 and TRBJ2-1; the match to TRBD2 covers 8 bases. Trimming took 0 bases from V and 7 from J; bases not matched to a gene: 5. This CDR3 comprises 15 residues. Germline CDR1 is MNHNY and CDR2 is SVGAGI (reference sequence). The CDR3 DNA follows: TGTGCCAGCAGTTACTCAGCGGGAGTGGGTAATGAGCAGTTCTTC. Translating gives CASSYSAGVGNEQFF.

This clone has a single count. The chain recombines TRBV5-1 with TRBJ2-3; D might be TRBD1 or TRBD2, each matching 5 bases. Germline V gives CDR1 SGHRS, CDR2 YFSETQ. The CDR3 consists of 13 residues. Trimming removed 7 bases at V and 7 bases at J, with 16 bases between. CDR3 sequence: CASRDGILNTQYF. CDR3 DNA: TGCGCCAGCCGGGACGGTATTTTGAATACGCAGTATTTT. The full variable domain, with the rest looked up from reference TRBV5-1 and TRBJ2-3, is KAGVTQTPRYLIKTRGQQVTLSCSPISGHRSVSWYQQTPGQGLQFLFEYFSETQRNKGNFPGRFSGRQFSNSRSEMNVSTLELGDSALYLCASRDGILNTQYFGPGTRLTVL.

The V gene is TRBV11-2, the J gene TRBJ2-7, with D possibly TRBD1 on 5 matching bases. The CDR3 consists of 15 residues. Trimming removed 1 base from V and 9 bases from J, with 19 bases in between. The germline V gene has CDR1 SGHAT and CDR2 FQNNGV. The CDR3: CASSLGTKIGAVQYF. The DNA for the CDR3 is TGTGCCAGCAGCTTAGGGACCAAGATTGGGGCGGTGCAGTACTTC. Full variable domain (remainder filled in from reference TRBV11-2 and TRBJ2-7): EAGVAQSPRYKIIEKRQSVAFWCNPISGHATLYWYQQILGQGPKLLIQFQNNGVVDDSQLPKDRFSAERLKGVDSTLKIQPAKLEDSAVYLCASSLGTKIGAVQYFGPGTRLTVT.

This chain links TRBV29-1 with TRBJ1-3; no definite D call. The CDR3 length is 15 residues. Germline V gene lookup returns CDR1 SQVTM and CDR2 ANQGSEA. Deletions cut 1 base from V and 2 bases from J, with 12 bases between. CDR3 residues: CSVEGIGITGNTIYF. CDR3 sequence (DNA): TGCAGCGTTGAAGGAATAGGCATTACTGGAAACACCATATATTTT.

The chain employs TRBV9 and TRBJ2-1; weak D call: TRBD2 (5 bases). V lost 3 bases to trimming and J lost 3 bases, with 19 bases between them. Germline assignment: CDR1 SGDLS and CDR2 YYNGEE. The CDR3 sequence is 17 residues long. This CDR3 is CASSAQLGNPLYNEQFF. The CDR3 coding sequence is TGTGCCAGCAGCGCCCAACTAGGCAACCCTCTCTACAATGAGCAGTTCTTC.

This clone was seen only a few times. V is TRBV6-5 and J is TRBJ1-1; D is ambiguous. Looked up from germline, CDR1 is MNHEY and CDR2 is SVGAGI. The V and J ends lost 2 bases and 0 bases respectively, with 4 bases between them. The CDR3 sequence is 13 residues long. CDR3 amino acids: CASSYNMNTEAFF. DNA for the CDR3: TGTGCCAGCAGTTACAACATGAACACTGAAGCTTTCTTT.

This chain links TRBV6-5 with TRBJ2-5; TRBD2 might be the D (5 bases). This CDR3 is 16 amino acids long. Between the trimmed V and J ends, which lost 0 bases and 5 bases, there was a span of 16 bases. Per the germline V gene, CDR1 is MNHEY and CDR2 is SVGAGI. This chain's CDR3 is CASSYSATGNAETQYF. Here the CDR3 DNA reads TGTGCCAGCAGTTACTCCGCCACCGGGAACGCGGAGACCCAGTACTTC.

There are a few counts of this clone. The chain is built from TRBV2 and TRBJ1-4, with no clear D. Trimming left V 8 bases short and J 3 bases short, with 4 bases between. The CDR3 loop spans 11 amino acids. Germline CDR1 is SNHLY and CDR2 is FYNNEI. The CDR3 nucleotides are TGTGCCAGCGGGGCTAATGAAAAACTGTTTTTT. It yields the protein CASGANEKLFF.

This sequence joins TRBV7-9 and TRBJ2-7; no clear D gene. V lost 3 bases to trimming and J lost 0 bases, with 6 bases between them. CDR1 is SEHNR, CDR2 FQNEAQ, per germline (reference sequence). The CDR3 spans 13 residues. The CDR3 loop is CASSFDLSYEQYF. The CDR3 DNA is TGTGCCAGCAGCTTCGACCTCTCCTACGAGCAGTACTTC.

This clone has just a few counts. The CDR3 DNA reads TGTGCCAGCAGCGAGACTAGCCCAGGTGAGCAGTTCTTC. It specifies CASSETSPGEQFF. The chain joins TRBV7-3 to TRBJ2-1; 7 positions match TRBD2. V shed 5 bases and J 9 bases; nucleotides not matched to a gene: 7. The CDR3 totals 13 residues. From germline, CDR1 is SGHTA and CDR2 FQGTGA. The variable domain in full, with the rest retrieved from reference TRBV7-3 and TRBJ2-1, is GAGVSQTPSNKVTEKGKYVELRCDPISGHTALYWYRQSLGQGPEFLIYFQGTGAADDSGLPNDRFFAVRPEGSVSTLKIQRTERGDSAVYLCASSETSPGEQFFGPGTRLTVL.

This sequence joins TRBV7-6 and TRBJ2-3; D might be TRBD2 (5 bases). V lost 1 base to trimming and J lost 2 bases, with 7 bases between them. This CDR3 spans 14 amino acids. The V gene's germline CDR1 is SGHVS and CDR2 FNYEAQ. CDR3 protein: CASSLVRDTDTQYF. As DNA, the CDR3 is TGTGCCAGCAGCTTAGTACGGGACACAGATACGCAGTATTTT.

This clone was seen only once. The V gene is TRBV27, the J gene TRBJ2-2; D tentatively reads TRBD1 or TRBD2 (6 bases each). From germline, CDR1 is MNHEY and CDR2 SMNVEV (reference sequence). The V gene lost 3 bases and the J gene lost 3 bases, with 17 bases spanning the gap. The CDR3 loop spans 17 amino acids. CDR3 amino acids: CASSFLRRGGHTGELFF. The CDR3 DNA sequence: TGTGCCAGCAGTTTCCTAAGACGTGGGGGGCACACCGGGGAGCTGTTTTTT.

The CDR3 region is CASSLRGSPTSTDTQYF. CDR3 nucleotide sequence: TGTGCCAGCAGCCTCCGCGGGTCACCCACTAGCACAGATACGCAGTATTTT. This rearrangement joins TRBV7-6 to TRBJ2-3; perhaps TRBD2 as D (5 bases). This CDR3 has 17 residues. V was shortened by 5 bases and J by 0 bases, with 18 bases between the two germline ends. Germline CDR1 is SGHVS and CDR2 is FNYEAQ.

In this sample, this clone turned up once. The chain is built from TRBV10-3 and TRBJ1-2; D is ambiguous. Trimming left V 0 bases short and J 4 bases short, with 6 bases between. The CDR3 consists of 13 residues. Germline lookup yields CDR1 ENHRY and CDR2 SYGVKD. This CDR3 is CAISESVGYGYTF. In DNA form, the CDR3 reads TGTGCCATCAGTGAGTCGGTCGGCTATGGCTACACCTTC.